The 5 T cell receptor beta chains listed next were all sequenced from one sample in a study of cytomegalovirus exposure and HLA in healthy donors (dated by TCRdb to the late 2010s). The library relied on the immunoSEQ multiplex PCR assay. The multiplex PCR relied on a mix of 60 forward primers for TCR Vbeta segments and 13 reverse primers for TCR Jbeta segments. What TCRdb holds here is the immuneACCESS table cut down to in-frame rearrangements. Part of the clones is not present; checked against another copy, under half of the missing clones reflect an unresolved V gene, and the others are unexplained. The sample table holds 160,000 or so clones, of which about 75% were seen once. The ten largest clones represent around 2.6% of the sample. Material: PBMCs. Receptor source: a female donor in good health and CMV-seronegative.

V and J are TRBV4-3 and TRBJ1-2; D is unresolved. Germline-derived CDR1 and CDR2 are LGHNA and YSLEER. V gave up 1 base and J gave up 2 bases, with 11 bases separating them. This CDR3 region has 15 residues. In nucleotides, the CDR3 is TGCGCCAGCAGCCAAGGTCCTGCCCAGAACTATGGCTACACCTTC. It codes for CASSQGPAQNYGYTF.

The V call is TRBV28, the J call TRBJ2-7; D possibly corresponds to TRBD2 (5 bases). Germline V CDR1 and CDR2: MDHEN, SYDVKM. The CDR3 sequence is 13 residues long. Trimming removed 7 bases at V and 0 bases at J, with 10 bases between. This chain's CDR3 is CASNWEPSYEQYF. The DNA for the CDR3 is TGTGCCAGCAATTGGGAGCCCTCCTACGAGCAGTACTTC.

This chain uses TRBV6-5 with TRBJ2-3; tentatively, D is TRBD2 (5 bases). CDR1 is MNHEY, CDR2 SVGAGI, per germline. V was trimmed by 5 bases and J by 0 bases, leaving 12 bases between them. The CDR3 is 15 residues long. The CDR3 sequence is CASSLVAWSTDTQYF. CDR3 DNA sequence: TGTGCCAGCAGTCTCGTAGCGTGGAGCACAGATACGCAGTATTTT.

The chain joins TRBV7-2 to TRBJ1-5, with D possibly matching TRBD1 (5 bases). V was cut by 4 bases and J by 3 bases, with 13 bases left in between. The CDR3 runs 15 residues. The V gene's germline CDR1 is SGHTA and CDR2 FQGNSA. The CDR3 DNA reads TGTGCCAGCAGCTCCAGGGCAGGAGACAATCAGCCCCAGCATTTT. It encodes CASSSRAGDNQPQHF.

The V and J genes are TRBV4-2 and TRBJ2-7; TRBD1 might be the D (6 bases). The germline V and J ends were trimmed by 4 bases and 5 bases, with 15 bases remaining between them. The CDR3 consists of 14 residues. In germline, CDR1 is LGHNA, CDR2 YNFKEQ. The CDR3 region has the DNA TGTGCCAGCAGCCTACAGGGTCGTCCCAACGAGCAGTACTTC. Amino acids: CASSLQGRPNEQYF.